What follows describes a single TCR beta chain. The antigen remains unidentified. Trimming cost V 3 bases and J 7 bases, with 11 bases left between them. Germline V gene data show CDR1 as SGHNT and CDR2 as YYREEE (reference sequence). CDR3 length: 12 amino acids. TCRdb's copy holds only in-frame clones and misses some; the assay was immunoSEQ multiplex PCR. The table has around 2,000,000 clones, roughly 94% seen once. These data come from a study of shared clonotypes between healthy human individuals. Study-wide results and limits: Having only a few donors restricted how much genetic and exposure-history diversity was captured. Memory subsets generally showed lower estimated richness than naive subsets.

Material: naive CD4+ T cells sorted from blood. Specified subset: CD45RA+ positively selected. The source is a man younger than 35 in good health. This chain links TRBV5-4 with TRBJ2-7; D not certain. This CDR3 reads CASSSILGEQYF. CDR3 coding DNA: TGTGCCAGCAGCTCGATACTTGGGGAGCAGTACTTC.